This TCR beta chain was retrieved from a study of blood T cells in healthy people across ages. Looked up from germline, CDR1 is SGHAT and CDR2 is FQNNGV. The CDR3 loop spans 16 amino acids. V lost 2 bases and J lost 12; bases outside the gene matches: 10. Primed by a sample-barcoded 5' primer and a J-beta primer mix, a second PCR proceeded for about 6 to 12 cycles. TCRdb independently ran MiXCR on the 5' RACE reads; one entry per CDR3 protein. This table has around 670,000 distinct CDR3 sequences, approximately 30% appearing once. The sequencing input was blood. The source is a woman of 80 years or more in good health. The V call is TRBV11-2, the J call TRBJ2-1, with 13 bases lining up with TRBD2. The CDR3: CASSLTSGGVLRGQFF. CDR3 bases: TGTGCCAGCAGCTTAACTAGCGGGGGGGTCCTTCGAGGGCAGTTCTTC.